This T cell receptor beta chain was profiled in a study of cytomegalovirus exposure and HLA in healthy donors. The study's findings and limits: The classifier, whose performance was assessed in both the original and validation cohorts, reportedly diagnosed cytomegalovirus status with high specificity and sensitivity.

Both 60 Vbeta primers and 13 Jbeta primers went into the PCR. Assay: immunoSEQ multiplex PCR; the TCRdb copy retains only in-frame clones and omits some. The sample consists of about 140,000 clones, around two thirds of them appearing once. Each donor was nominally healthy when sampled (though unrecorded immune exposures were likely). Trimming pared 6 bases from V and 8 bases from J, leaving 13 bases between. Germline-derived CDR1 and CDR2 are MDHEN and SYDVKM. The CDR3 is 13 amino acids. This clone was seen more than once but under ten times. Its antigen is undetermined. The clonotype was recovered from a male donor in good health and CMV-seronegative. The rearrangement joins TRBV28 to TRBJ1-4; a possible D gene is TRBD1 (5 bases). The sequencing input was PBMCs. CDR3 coding DNA: TGTGCCAGCAGAGGCAGGGAACGAGAAAAACTGTTTTTT. Translation gives CASRGREREKLFF.